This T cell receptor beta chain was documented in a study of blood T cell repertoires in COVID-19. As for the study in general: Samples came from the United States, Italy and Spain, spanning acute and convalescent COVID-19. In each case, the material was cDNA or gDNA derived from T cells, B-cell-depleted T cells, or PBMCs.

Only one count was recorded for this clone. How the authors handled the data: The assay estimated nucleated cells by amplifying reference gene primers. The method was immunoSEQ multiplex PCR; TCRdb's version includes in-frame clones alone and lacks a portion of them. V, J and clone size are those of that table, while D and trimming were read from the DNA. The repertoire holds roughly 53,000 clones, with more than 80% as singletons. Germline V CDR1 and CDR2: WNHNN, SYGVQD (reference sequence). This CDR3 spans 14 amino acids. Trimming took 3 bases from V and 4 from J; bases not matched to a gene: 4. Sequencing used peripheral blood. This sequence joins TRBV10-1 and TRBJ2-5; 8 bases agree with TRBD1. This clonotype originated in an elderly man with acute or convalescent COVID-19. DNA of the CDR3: TGCGCCAGCAGTGATCGACAGGGGCGAGAGACCCAGTACTTC. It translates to CASSDRQGRETQYF.